The rows below give T cell receptor beta chains drawn from one sample of a study of T cell clonotyping in hematopoietic cell transplantation. The method was immunoSEQ multiplex PCR; TCRdb's version includes in-frame clones alone and lacks a portion of them. The sample lists about 76,000 clones; about 95% were seen once. The sample in question was peripheral blood mononuclear cells, obtained before stem cell transplant. The receptors shown here come from a woman aged 45-59 years with acute myeloid leukemia. Some clones in this sample may be carry-over from other donors' samples. The CDR3 runs from the conserved cysteine through the conserved F or W. D genes are given only for firm matches. Clone size is stated in some rows and not others, as once, few, many or a class when expanded.

CDR3 DNA: TGTGCCAGCAGCCAGAGACAGGGGATGACTGAAGCTTTCTTT
CDR3 protein: CASSQRQGMTEAFF
J gene: TRBJ1-1
D gene: TRBD1
V gene: TRBV14
clone size: -

CDR3 DNA: TGTGCCAGTAGGACCCTGCTCTCCGGGTCGGAAAAACTGTTTTTT
CDR3 protein: CASRTLLSGSEKLFF
J gene: TRBJ1-4
D gene: -
V gene: TRBV19
clone size: -

CDR3 DNA: TGTGCCAGCAGCTCTAATGCGCGGGGATACAATGAGCAGTTCTTC
CDR3 protein: CASSSNARGYNEQFF
J gene: TRBJ2-1
D gene: -
V gene: TRBV7-8
clone size: -

CDR3 DNA: TGTGCCAGCAGCCGGCAAAGGGAGCAGGAGCAGTACTTC
CDR3 protein: CASSRQREQEQYF
J gene: TRBJ2-7
D gene: -
V gene: TRBV2
clone size: -

CDR3 DNA: TGTGCCACCAGCAGAGTGGACCCCATGGCGACAGATACGCAGTATTTT
CDR3 protein: CATSRVDPMATDTQYF
J gene: TRBJ2-3
D gene: -
V gene: TRBV15
clone size: -

CDR3 DNA: TGCAGCGTTAAAGGGACTAGCCCGTCCGGGGAGCTGTTTTTT
CDR3 protein: CSVKGTSPSGELFF
J gene: TRBJ2-2
D gene: TRBD2
V gene: TRBV29-1
clone size: -

CDR3 DNA: TGTGCCAGCAGCTTGGCTGCAAACGGAGGGGTCGGGGCCAACGTCCTGACTTTC
CDR3 protein: CASSLAANGGVGANVLTF
J gene: TRBJ2-6
D gene: -
V gene: TRBV5-6
clone size: -

CDR3 DNA: TGTGCCAGTAGTATTCCACTGGGGGACTCCTCTCCGACGCAGTATTTT
CDR3 protein: CASSIPLGDSSPTQYF
J gene: TRBJ2-3
D gene: -
V gene: TRBV19
clone size: -

CDR3 DNA: TGTGCCAGCGGCCCTTCTGGCTACAATGAGCAGTTCTTC
CDR3 protein: CASGPSGYNEQFF
J gene: TRBJ2-1
D gene: -
V gene: TRBV2
clone size: -

CDR3 DNA: TGTGCCAGCAGTGCGCGGGGGCGGAGCAATCAGCCCCAGCATTTT
CDR3 protein: CASSARGRSNQPQHF
J gene: TRBJ1-5
D gene: -
V gene: TRBV2
clone size: -

CDR3 DNA: TGTGCCAGTAAAGAGCTAGCGGGGGGCGGACGTACCGGGGAGCTGTTTTTT
CDR3 protein: CASKELAGGGRTGELFF
J gene: TRBJ2-2
D gene: TRBD2
V gene: TRBV19
clone size: once

CDR3 DNA: TGTGCCAGCAGTTACGGGCAGGGTAACTACAATGAGCAGTTCTTC
CDR3 protein: CASSYGQGNYNEQFF
J gene: TRBJ2-1
D gene: -
V gene: TRBV6-5
clone size: -

CDR3 DNA: TGTGCCAGCAGGCCCGGGACAGGTATGAACACTGAAGCTTTCTTT
CDR3 protein: CASRPGTGMNTEAFF
J gene: TRBJ1-1
D gene: TRBD1
V gene: TRBV2
clone size: -

CDR3 DNA: TGTGCCAGCAGCTTTACAAGCAACCAAGAGACCCAGTACTTC
CDR3 protein: CASSFTSNQETQYF
J gene: TRBJ2-5
D gene: -
V gene: TRBV9
clone size: -

CDR3 DNA: TGCAGCGTTCAACGGGGCGGGGGCACCGGGGAGCTGTTTTTT
CDR3 protein: CSVQRGGGTGELFF
J gene: TRBJ2-2
D gene: TRBD2
V gene: TRBV29-1
clone size: -

CDR3 DNA: TGTGCCAGTAGAAAACACGATTGGACAGGGCTGTTTTTT
CDR3 protein: CASRKHDWTGLFF
J gene: TRBJ1-4
D gene: TRBD1
V gene: TRBV19
clone size: once

CDR3 DNA: TGTGCCAGCAGTGAAGTCGGGACAGGAAACACTGAAGCTTTCTTT
CDR3 protein: CASSEVGTGNTEAFF
J gene: TRBJ1-1
D gene: TRBD1
V gene: TRBV6-1
clone size: -

CDR3 DNA: TGTGCCAGCAGCCTAGCGGGGGCGGACTATGGCTACACCTTC
CDR3 protein: CASSLAGADYGYTF
J gene: TRBJ1-2
D gene: -
V gene: TRBV7-9
clone size: -

CDR3 DNA: TGTGCCAGCAGTTACCAGGGACAGCTGAACACTGAAGCTTTCTTT
CDR3 protein: CASSYQGQLNTEAFF
J gene: TRBJ1-1
D gene: TRBD1
V gene: TRBV6-5
clone size: -

CDR3 DNA: TGTGCCAGCAGTTACCGGGACAATAATTCACCCCTCCACTTT
CDR3 protein: CASSYRDNNSPLHF
J gene: TRBJ1-6
D gene: -
V gene: TRBV27
clone size: -

CDR3 DNA: TGTGCCAGCAGCACCGGGACACGGGCTTACGAGCAGTACTTC
CDR3 protein: CASSTGTRAYEQYF
J gene: TRBJ2-7
D gene: -
V gene: TRBV13
clone size: -

CDR3 DNA: TGTGCCAGCAGCTTGCCTTCGGGCTATGGCTACACCTTC
CDR3 protein: CASSLPSGYGYTF
J gene: TRBJ1-2
D gene: -
V gene: TRBV5-8
clone size: -

CDR3 DNA: TGTGCCACCAGCAGAGATAGGGGGCTAGCGGGTGATTGGGAGACCCAGTACTTC
CDR3 protein: CATSRDRGLAGDWETQYF
J gene: TRBJ2-5
D gene: -
V gene: TRBV15
clone size: -

CDR3 DNA: TGTGCCAGCAGCAACACAGGGAGGAATGAAGAGACCCAGTACTTC
CDR3 protein: CASSNTGRNEETQYF
J gene: TRBJ2-5
D gene: -
V gene: TRBV27
clone size: -

CDR3 DNA: TGTGCCAGCAATGAGCGGGGGGCCACCTACGAGCAGTACTTC
CDR3 protein: CASNERGATYEQYF
J gene: TRBJ2-7
D gene: TRBD2
V gene: TRBV6-1
clone size: -

CDR3 DNA: TGTGCCAGCAGCTTCGGGGTCAGCACAGATACGCAGTATTTT
CDR3 protein: CASSFGVSTDTQYF
J gene: TRBJ2-3
D gene: -
V gene: TRBV5-8
clone size: -

CDR3 DNA: TGCACCTTTTCCTCAAACTATGGCTACACCTTC
CDR3 protein: CTFSSNYGYTF
J gene: TRBJ1-2
D gene: -
V gene: TRBV29-1
clone size: -

CDR3 DNA: TGCGCCAGCAGCTTGGGCTGGACTGGGGACACTGAAGCTTTCTTT
CDR3 protein: CASSLGWTGDTEAFF
J gene: TRBJ1-1
D gene: -
V gene: TRBV5-1
clone size: -

CDR3 DNA: TGTGCCTGGAGTGTAGGTGGCAGATACCACGAGCAGTACTTC
CDR3 protein: CAWSVGGRYHEQYF
J gene: TRBJ2-7
D gene: -
V gene: TRBV30
clone size: -

CDR3 DNA: TGTGCCAGCAGTGAGAGGTCTGTACCGTATGGCTACACCTTC
CDR3 protein: CASSERSVPYGYTF
J gene: TRBJ1-2
D gene: -
V gene: TRBV6-1
clone size: -

CDR3 DNA: TGTGCCAGCCAAAGGACAGTCTCCTACGAGCAGTACTTC
CDR3 protein: CASQRTVSYEQYF
J gene: TRBJ2-7
D gene: -
V gene: TRBV2
clone size: -

CDR3 DNA: TGTGCCAGCAGTTTGGCAGGGCAAACTAATGAAAAACTGTTTTTT
CDR3 protein: CASSLAGQTNEKLFF
J gene: TRBJ1-4
D gene: -
V gene: TRBV28
clone size: -

CDR3 DNA: TGTGCCTGGGTGGACAGCCGGAATTCACCCCTCCACTTT
CDR3 protein: CAWVDSRNSPLHF
J gene: TRBJ1-6
D gene: -
V gene: TRBV30
clone size: -

CDR3 DNA: TGCGCCAGCAGAGGGGGTCGTGATTCACCCCTCCACTTT
CDR3 protein: CASRGGRDSPLHF
J gene: TRBJ1-6
D gene: -
V gene: TRBV5-1
clone size: -